A selection of T cell receptor beta chains follows, all from one sample in a study of patients and donors after allogeneic stem cell transplantation. TCRdb independently ran MiXCR on the RT-PCR reads; one entry per CDR3 protein. The repertoire holds about 960,000 distinct CDR3 sequences, about a sixth seen once, with under 6.5% in the top ten. Sequenced input: blood, either unsorted or a sorted T cell fraction (not recorded which). These receptors all come from a human donor who was either an allogeneic HSCT recipient or a stem cell or donor lymphocyte infusion donor (not recorded which). It is not recorded whose cells these are; they may come from a transplant donor. Each CDR3 is given with its conserved first and last residue. Fields, in order: D gene, V gene, J gene, clone size, CDR3 protein, CDR3 DNA. The D gene is left open where the match is weak. Size values are once, few and many counts, or a class for expanded clones, and some rows have none.

-	TRBV6-1	TRBJ2-1	-	CASSPGQDNEQFF	TGTGCCAGCAGTCCTGGACAAGACAATGAGCAGTTCTTC
TRBD1	TRBV12-3/TRBV12-4	TRBJ2-2	few	CASSSATGSPGELFF	TGTGCCAGCAGTTCTGCGACAGGGAGTCCCGGGGAGCTGTTTTTT
-	TRBV12-3/TRBV12-4	TRBJ1-4	-	CASRVKRQGEKLFF	TGTGCCAGCAGGGTAAAAAGGCAGGGTGAAAAACTGTTTTTT
TRBD1	TRBV6-1	TRBJ1-2	-	CASSLDRGWDYGYTF	TGTGCCAGCAGCCTCGACAGGGGATGGGACTATGGCTACACCTTC
TRBD1	TRBV5-1	TRBJ1-6	-	CASSLEDRSSYNSPLHF	TGCGCCAGCAGCTTGGAGGACAGGAGCTCCTATAATTCACCCCTCCACTTT
TRBD2	TRBV9	TRBJ2-1	-	CASSVGSSGGGEQFF	TGTGCCAGCAGCGTAGGGAGTAGCGGGGGAGGTGAGCAGTTCTTC
TRBD1	TRBV7-9	TRBJ1-2	-	CASLARQGALDGYTF	TGTGCCAGCTTAGCCAGACAGGGGGCCCTGGATGGCTACACCTTC
TRBD2	TRBV7-2	TRBJ2-7	-	CASSLGIAGPYEQYF	TGTGCCAGCAGCTTAGGTATAGCGGGCCCCTACGAGCAGTACTTC
-	TRBV6-5	TRBJ2-4	-	CASSYLDGWPGEGKNIQYF	TGTGCCAGCAGTTACCTTGATGGATGGCCGGGAGAGGGCAAAAACATTCAGTACTTC
TRBD2	TRBV5-1	TRBJ2-7	few	CASSLAPGGPNEQYF	TGCGCCAGCAGCTTGGCCCCGGGAGGGCCGAACGAGCAGTACTTC
-	TRBV2	TRBJ2-5	few	CASSEGGETQYF	TGTGCCAGCAGTGAGGGCGGGGAGACCCAGTACTTC
-	TRBV5-6	TRBJ2-1	-	CASTDEGDEQFF	TGTGCCAGCACCGATGAGGGGGATGAGCAGTTCTTC
-	TRBV2	TRBJ2-7	few	CASKEVSYEQYF	TGTGCCAGTAAAGAGGTCTCCTACGAGCAGTACTTC
-	TRBV7-6	TRBJ1-2	-	CASSSGLQGFYGYTF	TGTGCCAGCAGCTCAGGGCTACAGGGTTTCTATGGCTACACCTTC
-	TRBV21-1	TRBJ1-1	few	CASTHSQAFF	TGTGCCAGCACCCACAGTCAAGCTTTCTTT
-	TRBV6-1	TRBJ1-6	-	CASKKEDPRNSPLHF	TGTGCCAGTAAGAAGGAGGACCCCCGCAATTCACCCCTCCACTTT
TRBD1	TRBV5-1	TRBJ1-2	-	CASSSSGQGANGYTF	TGCGCCAGCAGCTCCTCGGGACAGGGGGCTAATGGCTACACCTTC
-	TRBV6-5	TRBJ2-5	-	CASSYSRGLETQYF	TGTGCCAGCAGTTACTCTAGGGGATTAGAGACCCAGTACTTC
TRBD2	TRBV20-1	TRBJ2-7	-	CSAASPGLTYEQYF	TGCAGTGCTGCCTCTCCGGGACTAACCTACGAGCAGTACTTC
-	TRBV4-1	TRBJ2-7	-	CASSQGNPYRATHEQYF	TGCGCCAGCAGCCAGGGTAATCCGTACCGGGCAACCCACGAGCAGTACTTC
-	TRBV5-1	TRBJ2-3	-	CASSFERGEDTQYF	TGCGCCAGCAGCTTTGAAAGGGGGGAAGATACGCAGTATTTT
-	TRBV27	TRBJ2-3	few	CASSRADSIADTQYF	TGTGCCAGCAGTCGGGCTGACAGTATTGCAGATACGCAGTATTTT
-	TRBV20-1	TRBJ2-7	-	CSASRDASSYEQYF	TGCAGTGCTAGTCGGGACGCAAGCTCCTACGAGCAGTACTTC
-	TRBV10-2	TRBJ2-7	few	CASSERGKSSYEQYF	TGCGCCAGCAGTGAGAGGGGGAAAAGCTCCTACGAGCAGTACTTC
TRBD1	TRBV5-1	TRBJ1-2	-	CASSLGDRTYGYTF	TGCGCCAGCAGCTTGGGGGACAGGACATATGGCTACACCTTC
TRBD1	TRBV12-3/TRBV12-4	TRBJ1-1	few	CASSLFGQVRTEAFF	TGTGCCAGCAGTTTATTTGGACAGGTTCGCACTGAAGCTTTCTTT
TRBD1	TRBV6-5	TRBJ1-2	many	CASKGGKYGYTF	TGTGCCAGCAAAGGGGGCAAGTATGGCTACACCTTC
-	TRBV30	TRBJ2-5	-	CAYRQSSQETQYF	TGTGCCTACCGACAGAGCTCCCAAGAGACCCAGTACTTC
-	TRBV27	TRBJ1-2	-	CASSFGGGNYGYTF	TGTGCCAGCAGTTTTGGGGGAGGGAACTATGGCTACACCTTC
-	TRBV19	TRBJ1-2	-	CATRQSIYGYTF	TGTGCCACTAGACAGAGCATCTATGGCTACACCTTC